A single count supports the clone carrying this T cell receptor (beta chain). This sample was included in a study of blood T cell repertoires in COVID-19. The method was immunoSEQ multiplex PCR; TCRdb's version includes in-frame clones alone and lacks a portion of them. The sample has approximately 300,000 clones; roughly 90% are singletons. V trimming: 4 bases; J trimming: 7 bases; junction bases outside the gene matches: 7. The CDR3 runs 15 residues. From germline, CDR1 is LGHDT and CDR2 YNNKEL (reference sequence). Participants came from about two dozen US areas, aged about 18 to 100 years. Sequencing was done on a sample of PBMCs or T cells enriched from blood (not recorded which). The chain couples TRBV3-1 (or the pseudogene TRBV3-2) to TRBJ1-6, with 7 bases that match TRBD1. The origin of this receptor is a young woman who had been exposed to COVID-19. This chain's CDR3 is CASSPWDSLNSPLHF. The CDR3 DNA reads as TGTGCCAGCAGCCCCTGGGACAGTCTAAATTCACCCCTCCACTTT.